Following are 32 T cell receptor beta chains from one sample sequenced in a study of Ad26.COV2.S vaccination and SARS-CoV-2 variants (dated by TCRdb to the early 2020s). Library creation used the immunoSEQ multiplex PCR assay. Entries here come from immuneACCESS through TCRdb and include only in-frame sequences with V and J called. Some clones fail to appear in such tables; in the studies checked, an unresolved V gene covers under half of the shortfall, and the cause of the remainder is unknown. The sample table records about 250,000 clones; around 87% of these occur just once. Of the sample, around 3.5% is held by the ten largest clones. The treatment or condition tag for this specimen amounts to: around 19 received Ad26.COV2.S at low or high dose, single or two shots; 5 received placebo; per-sample allocation not given. Repertoires of vaccine and placebo recipients were sequenced from samples taken on day 63 after the first injection.

The sample was peripheral blood, taken in a trial of Ad26.COV2.S vaccine versus placebo. These receptors were obtained from a person between 18 and 60 years old who received the Ad26.COV2.S COVID-19 vaccine or a placebo.

The chain uses TRBV7-8 and TRBJ2-6; perhaps TRBD1 as D (6 bases). Trimming took off 5 bases at V and 0 bases at J, with 17 bases between the two ends. From germline, CDR1 is SGHVS and CDR2 FQNEAQ. There are 18 residues in the CDR3. This CDR3 is CASSRGIATFSGANVLTF. The CDR3 DNA reads as TGTGCCAGCAGCAGGGGGATAGCGACCTTCTCTGGGGCCAACGTCCTGACTTTC.

The chain links TRBV3-1 (or the pseudogene TRBV3-2) to TRBJ2-4; TRBD1 might be the D (5 bases). The CDR3 is 17 residues long. CDR1 and CDR2 (germline): LGHDT, YNNKEL (reference sequence). The germline V and J ends were trimmed by 0 bases and 6 bases, with 18 bases remaining between them. The CDR3 loop reads CASSQDFGFLRGNIQYF. The CDR3, as DNA: TGTGCCAGCAGCCAAGATTTTGGGTTTCTTAGGGGAAACATTCAGTACTTC.

This chain links TRBV9 with TRBJ1-2; D may be TRBD1 (6 bases). The CDR3 consists of 13 residues. Germline CDR1 SGDLS, CDR2 YYNGEE. The V end was cut by 4 bases, the J end by 4 bases, with 11 bases between. In DNA, the CDR3 is TGTGCCAGCAGCTCCCGGGACACCTATGGCTACACCTTC. Translated, it gives CASSSRDTYGYTF. The variable domain in full, with the rest retrieved from reference TRBV9 and TRBJ1-2, is DSGVTQTPKHLITATGQRVTLRCSPRSGDLSVYWYQQSLDQGLQFLIQYYNGEERAKGNILERFSAQQFPDLHSELNLSSLELGDSALYFCASSSRDTYGYTFGSGTRLTVV.

The chain has TRBV6-2 or TRBV6-3 and TRBJ2-5; D possibly corresponds to TRBD1 (6 bases). CDR3 length: 14 residues. Germline CDR1 and CDR2: MNHEY and SVGEGT. Between the trimmed V and J ends, which lost 1 base and 5 bases, there was a span of 11 bases. This CDR3 reads CASSYYGGGETQYF. The CDR3 DNA follows: TGTGCCAGCAGTTACTATGGGGGCGGGGAGACCCAGTACTTC.

CDR3: CASSFLAGDYNEQFF. CDR3 nucleotide sequence: TGCGCCAGCAGCTTTTTGGCAGGGGACTACAATGAGCAGTTCTTC. The chain has TRBV5-1 and TRBJ2-1; TRBD1 is a possible D gene (6 bases). Germline lookup yields CDR1 SGHRS and CDR2 YFSETQ. Trimming left V 2 bases short and J 3 bases short, with 12 bases between. The CDR3 runs 15 residues.

V is TRBV27 and J is TRBJ1-5, with TRBD1 identical over 8 bases. The CDR3 covers 14 residues. With V trimmed by 4 bases and J by 6 bases, 5 bases remained unmatched. CDR1 MNHEY and CDR2 SMNVEV come from the germline V gene (reference sequence). This chain's CDR3 is CASSWTGPSQPQHF. The CDR3 DNA reads as TGTGCCAGCAGTTGGACAGGGCCTAGTCAGCCCCAGCATTTT.

The chain recombines TRBV6-5 with TRBJ2-7; D ambiguous. Trimming cost V 2 bases and J 1 base, with 9 bases left between them. Germline CDR1 is MNHEY and CDR2 is SVGAGI. The CDR3 spans 14 residues. The CDR3 DNA sequence: TGTGCCAGCAGTTACAGCTCTAATTCCTACGAGCAGTACTTC. Its translation is CASSYSSNSYEQYF.

This chain joins TRBV5-1 and TRBJ2-1; D possibly uses TRBD1 or TRBD2 (5 bases each). Per the germline V gene, CDR1 is SGHRS and CDR2 is YFSETQ. The V end lost 4 bases, the J end lost 8 bases, and 13 bases lay between the germline ends. The CDR3 runs 13 residues. The CDR3 region is CASSVGGWDEQFF. The CDR3 DNA reads TGCGCCAGCAGCGTTGGGGGATGGGATGAGCAGTTCTTC.

This clone was seen a single time. The chain carries TRBV30 and TRBJ1-1, with TRBD1 matching over 7 bases. The CDR3 covers 13 residues. Germline assignment: CDR1 GTSNPN and CDR2 SVGIG (reference sequence). Trimming took 5 bases from V and 7 from J; bases not matched to a gene: 10. The CDR3 protein is CAWELQGILEAFF. The CDR3 coding sequence is TGTGCCTGGGAATTACAGGGGATACTTGAAGCTTTCTTT.

This sequence joins TRBV7-2 and TRBJ2-1; 10 bases agree with TRBD2. Losses at the gene ends were 1 base for V and 3 bases for J; bases not matched to a gene: 3. This CDR3 region has 16 residues. Germline CDR1 reads SGHTA; CDR2 reads FQGNSA. This CDR3 reads CASSLEASGGYNEQFF. The CDR3 DNA is TGTGCCAGCAGCTTAGAGGCTAGCGGGGGCTACAATGAGCAGTTCTTC.

The chain has TRBV6-4 and TRBJ2-7, with D unresolved. This CDR3 spans 13 amino acids. V was shortened by 6 bases and J by 1 base, with 10 bases between the two germline ends. Per germline, CDR1 MRHNA and CDR2 SNTAGT. The CDR3 DNA follows: TGTGCCAGCAGAGAAAGGAAGTCCTACGAGCAGTACTTC. Residues: CASRERKSYEQYF.

A few counts support this clone. The rearrangement joins TRBV4-1 to TRBJ1-3; D ambiguous. Per the germline V gene, CDR1 is MGHRA and CDR2 is YSYEKL. Trimming removed 5 bases from V and 2 bases from J, with 19 bases in between. The CDR3 is 17 residues long. This chain's CDR3 is CASSAKHHSDPGNTIYF. CDR3 sequence (DNA): TGCGCCAGCAGCGCGAAGCATCACAGCGATCCTGGAAACACCATATATTTT.

This clone is a singleton in its sample. This chain connects TRBV12-3 or TRBV12-4 to TRBJ1-1, with TRBD1 matching over 7 bases. J gave up 0 bases and V 6 bases, and 1 base lay outside the gene matches. CDR3 length: 13 amino acids. The DNA of the CDR3 is TGTGCCAGCAGGACAGGGATGAACACTGAAGCTTTCTTT. As protein: CASRTGMNTEAFF.

This chain joins TRBV18 and TRBJ2-3; 7 bases fit TRBD2. Trimming cost V 6 bases and J 2 bases; bases outside gene matches: 8. In germline, CDR1 is KGHSH, CDR2 LQKENI. The CDR3 consists of 15 residues. CDR3 sequence: CASSPPGTNTDTQYF. The CDR3 nucleotides read TGTGCCAGCTCGCCGCCAGGGACTAACACAGATACGCAGTATTTT.

The V and J genes are TRBV7-9 and TRBJ1-1; D is unresolved. Germline V gene sequence: CDR1 SEHNR, CDR2 FQNEAQ (reference sequence). The V gene lost 3 bases and the J gene lost 0 bases, with 11 bases spanning the gap. The CDR3 covers 15 residues. This CDR3 reads CASSFSTAVNTEAFF. The CDR3, as DNA: TGTGCCAGCAGCTTTTCGACCGCCGTGAACACTGAAGCTTTCTTT.

The rearrangement uses TRBV10-2 and TRBJ1-5, with D possibly matching TRBD1 (5 bases). CDR1 and CDR2 from the germline V gene are WSHSY and SAAADI. The V and J ends lost 4 bases and 1 base respectively, with 11 bases between them. The CDR3 sequence is 15 residues long. CDR3 nucleotide sequence: TGCGCCAGCAGTGGGGGGGTGGTGAGCAATCAGCCCCAGCATTTT. It yields the protein CASSGGVVSNQPQHF.

This clone was seen at least ten times. The chain employs TRBV6-2 or TRBV6-3 and TRBJ2-7, with TRBD2 matching 9 bases. Germline loops: CDR1 MNHEY, CDR2 SVGEGT. V shed 5 bases and J 1 base; nucleotides not matched to a gene: 12. The CDR3 runs to 17 residues. CDR3 in amino acids: CASSPHSREGLSYEQYF. The CDR3 DNA reads TGTGCCAGCAGTCCCCATTCGCGGGAGGGCCTATCCTACGAGCAGTACTTC.

V is TRBV18 and J is TRBJ2-5, with 9 bases lining up with TRBD2. V lost 3 bases and J lost 3; bases outside the gene matches: 8. The CDR3 is 16 residues long. Per germline, CDR1 KGHSH and CDR2 LQKENI. CDR3 DNA: TGTGCCAGCTCACCGTGGGACCTAGCGGGGAAAGAGACCCAGTACTTC. Amino acids: CASSPWDLAGKETQYF. Full variable domain (rest looked up from reference TRBV18 and TRBJ2-5): NAGVMQNPRHLVRRRGQEARLRCSPMKGHSHVYWYRQLPEEGLKFMVYLQKENIIDESGMPKERFSAEFPKEGPSILRIQQVVRGDSAAYFCASSPWDLAGKETQYFGPGTRLLVL.

This clone was detected only a few times. V gene TRBV2 combines with J gene TRBJ2-7; tentatively, D is TRBD1 (5 bases). The CDR3 contains 14 residues. Germline-derived CDR1 and CDR2 are SNHLY and FYNNEI. The germline V and J ends were trimmed by 5 bases and 0 bases, with 11 bases remaining between them. Written as DNA, the CDR3 is TGTGCCAGCAGTCTGACAGAGAGCTCCTACGAGCAGTACTTC. Its translation is CASSLTESSYEQYF. Together with reference TRBV2 and TRBJ2-7, the CDR3 gives the full variable domain: EPEVTQTPSHQVTQMGQEVILRCVPISNHLYFYWYRQILGQKVEFLVSFYNNEISEKSEIFDDQFSVERPDGSNFTLKIRSTKLEDSAMYFCASSLTESSYEQYFGPGTRLTVT.

The genes are TRBV2 and TRBJ1-2; 8 positions match TRBD1. Looked up from germline, CDR1 is SNHLY and CDR2 is FYNNEI. The CDR3 covers 15 residues. Losses at the gene ends were 7 bases for V and 5 bases for J; bases not matched to a gene: 12. CDR3 amino acids: CASNLRTGRRYGYTF. DNA for the CDR3: TGTGCCAGCAACCTGAGGACAGGGAGGAGGTATGGCTACACCTTC. The full variable domain, its missing parts supplied by reference TRBV2 and TRBJ1-2, is EPEVTQTPSHQVTQMGQEVILRCVPISNHLYFYWYRQILGQKVEFLVSFYNNEISEKSEIFDDQFSVERPDGSNFTLKIRSTKLEDSAMYFCASNLRTGRRYGYTFGSGTRLTVV.

The chain is built from TRBV11-2 and TRBJ2-1, with 11 bases that match TRBD2. Germline V lookup: CDR1 SGHAT, CDR2 FQNNGV. The CDR3 consists of 17 residues. Trimming cost V 6 bases and J 1 base; bases outside gene matches: 8. The CDR3 sequence is CASRGSGRAKSYNEQFF. DNA for the CDR3: TGTGCCAGCAGGGGTAGCGGGAGGGCCAAATCCTACAATGAGCAGTTCTTC. The whole variable domain, filled in from reference TRBV11-2 and TRBJ2-1, reads EAGVAQSPRYKIIEKRQSVAFWCNPISGHATLYWYQQILGQGPKLLIQFQNNGVVDDSQLPKDRFSAERLKGVDSTLKIQPAKLEDSAVYLCASRGSGRAKSYNEQFFGPGTRLTVL.

The rearrangement joins TRBV4-2 to TRBJ1-1; D might be TRBD1 (6 bases). The ends were cut back, 4 bases at V and 0 bases at J, with 15 bases in the middle. The length of the CDR3 is 16 residues. The germline V gene has CDR1 LGHNA and CDR2 YNFKEQ. The CDR3 DNA follows: TGTGCCAGCAGCCCGGGACACCAGGAAATGAACACTGAAGCTTTCTTT. As protein: CASSPGHQEMNTEAFF.

CDR3 in amino acids: CASSSGSTDTQYF. DNA for the CDR3: TGTGCCAGCAGTTCCGGGAGCACAGATACGCAGTATTTT. The J gene is TRBJ2-3, the V gene TRBV27; D remains unclear. The CDR3 has 13 residues. Germline V lookup: CDR1 MNHEY, CDR2 SMNVEV (reference sequence). V was trimmed by 4 bases and J by 0 bases, leaving 5 bases between them.

V gene TRBV3-1 (or the pseudogene TRBV3-2) combines with J gene TRBJ1-6, with 8 bases matching TRBD1. Germline V lookup: CDR1 LGHDT, CDR2 YNNKEL (reference sequence). V trimming: 1 base; J trimming: 7 bases; junction bases outside the gene matches: 3. This CDR3 is built from 15 residues. The chain's CDR3 is CASSQGTGINSPLHF. The CDR3 nucleotides are TGTGCCAGCAGCCAAGGGACAGGGATCAATTCACCCCTCCACTTT.

The V call is TRBV5-6, the J call TRBJ1-4; no clear D. This CDR3 spans 17 amino acids. Trimming pared 4 bases from V and 3 bases from J, leaving 19 bases between. Germline CDR1 and CDR2: SGHDT and YYEEEE. CDR3 protein: CASSPPPYSRANEKLFF. Here the CDR3 DNA reads TGTGCCAGCAGCCCCCCTCCCTACAGTCGGGCTAATGAAAAACTGTTTTTT.

This chain links TRBV27 with TRBJ1-1, with 8 bases identical to TRBD1. Germline V gives CDR1 MNHEY, CDR2 SMNVEV (reference sequence). The V segment lost 6 bases and the J segment 2 bases; nucleotides outside the gene matches: 5. The CDR3 totals 14 residues. The CDR3 loop reads CASRNDRGNTEAFF. In DNA, the CDR3 is TGTGCCAGCAGAAATGACAGGGGTAACACTGAAGCTTTCTTT.

The V call is TRBV18, the J call TRBJ1-3; 10 bases fit TRBD1. The CDR3 extends over 16 amino acids. Germline lookup yields CDR1 KGHSH and CDR2 LQKENI. The V gene end was trimmed by 3 bases and the J gene end by 0 bases; junction bases not matched to a gene: 2. The CDR3 region is CASSPGTGDSGNTIYF. The DNA for the CDR3 is TGTGCCAGCTCACCCGGGACAGGGGACTCTGGAAACACCATATATTTT.

The chain employs TRBV2 and TRBJ1-6; the D is unclear. Germline V gene data show CDR1 as SNHLY and CDR2 as FYNNEI. V lost 6 bases to trimming and J lost 7 bases, with 16 bases between them. The CDR3 contains 15 residues. The CDR3 nucleotides read TGTGCCAGCAGAACCTCGACAAAACTGAATTCACCCCTCCACTTT. This encodes CASRTSTKLNSPLHF.

The chain links TRBV25-1 to TRBJ2-1; D remains unclear. Germline V lookup: CDR1 MGHDK, CDR2 SYGVNS. V was clipped by 1 base and J by 3 bases, with 10 bases between them. This CDR3 contains 15 residues. The CDR3 spells CASSESVARYNEQFF. CDR3 DNA: TGTGCCAGCAGTGAATCAGTAGCCCGCTACAATGAGCAGTTCTTC.

The V call is TRBV19, the J call TRBJ1-1, with unresolved D. There are 13 residues in the CDR3. Germline V gene data show CDR1 as LNHDA and CDR2 as SQIVND (reference sequence). V was shortened by 4 bases and J by 7 bases, with 13 bases between the two germline ends. This chain's CDR3 is CASSTPIEGEAFF. The CDR3 DNA is TGTGCCAGTAGTACCCCAATCGAGGGTGAAGCTTTCTTT.

This sequence joins TRBV5-1 and TRBJ1-1; D not resolved. Germline V gene sequence: CDR1 SGHRS, CDR2 YFSETQ. Trimming pared 0 bases from V and 3 bases from J, leaving 9 bases between. This CDR3 is built from 14 residues. In DNA, the CDR3 is TGCGCCAGCAGCTTGGGAGCTGGGTACACTGAAGCTTTCTTT. Translating it yields CASSLGAGYTEAFF.

The rearrangement uses TRBV2 and TRBJ2-3; D unresolved. CDR3 length: 11 amino acids. The V gene's germline CDR1 is SNHLY and CDR2 FYNNEI. V dropped 6 bases and J dropped 5 bases, with 6 bases sitting between them. The CDR3 nucleotides are TGTGCCAGCAGGACTGGAGATACGCAGTATTTT. Protein: CASRTGDTQYF. The whole variable domain, remainder taken from reference TRBV2 and TRBJ2-3, is EPEVTQTPSHQVTQMGQEVILRCVPISNHLYFYWYRQILGQKVEFLVSFYNNEISEKSEIFDDQFSVERPDGSNFTLKIRSTKLEDSAMYFCASRTGDTQYFGPGTRLTVL.